The clone carrying this T cell receptor (beta chain) has ten or more counts. Its antigen is undetermined. This sample stems from a study of T-cell reconstitution after alpha-beta-depleted transplantation in children. The study's findings and limits: T cells produced anew were the main source of T-cell counts and diversity one year after transplant.

Unique molecular identifiers were incorporated during preparation of the TCRbeta library. TCRdb processed the PCR reads anew with MiXCR; each CDR3 protein has one entry. The table records about 260,000 distinct CDR3 sequences, 9.5% to 13% of them present only once. The CDR3 is made up of 14 amino acids. Germline values: CDR1 MNHNS, CDR2 SASEGT. V was trimmed by 4 bases and J by 10 bases, leaving 14 bases between them. The clonotype comes from a male patient aged 2-9 years who had a stem cell transplant for chronic granulomatous disease, so the T cells may come from the graft donor. V and J are TRBV6-1 and TRBJ1-6, with unresolved D. Source: peripheral blood, taken 180 days after TCRalphabeta/CD19-depleted stem cell transplant. Written as DNA, the CDR3 is TGTGCCAGCAGTGGGTTGGGCAAGTACTCACCCCTCCACTTT. Translating gives CASSGLGKYSPLHF.